Listed here is a single T cell receptor (beta chain). This record comes from a study of cytomegalovirus exposure and HLA in healthy donors. The PCR had 60 Vbeta and 13 Jbeta primers. Produced via immunoSEQ multiplex PCR; TCRdb's table is partial and in-frame only. The data show 120,000 or so clones, around four fifths seen once. The origin of this receptor is a woman in her thirties or forties in good health and CMV-seropositive. Sequencing was carried out using PBMCs.

For the CDR3, the DNA is TGTGCCAGTACCCCCCGGCGGAGCTCCTACAATGAGCAGTTCTTC. Its translation is CASTPRRSSYNEQFF. This sequence joins TRBV19 and TRBJ2-1; D is unclear. The V gene's germline CDR1 is LNHDA and CDR2 SQIVND (reference sequence). V lost 7 bases and J lost 0, with 13 bases in between. The CDR3 is 15 residues long.